This T cell receptor (beta chain) stems from a study of shared clonotypes between healthy human individuals. Study findings and constraints: Memory subsets generally showed lower estimated richness than naive subsets.

This CDR3 has 15 amino acids. J gave up 3 bases and V 5 bases, and 5 bases lay outside the gene matches. CDR1 is MDHEN, CDR2 SYDVKM, per germline. The table lists this clone with a count of one. Antigen: not known. Donors, healthy HIV-negative adults, lacked recent acute infections or vaccinations. All donors were Caucasian adults living in Nashville, Tennessee. Libraries were prepared by immunoSEQ multiplex PCR; TCRdb keeps only in-frame clonotypes and omits some of them. The sample records about 360,000 clones, about 73% being singletons. The sequence was collected from a man aged 25-45 years in good health. This chain joins TRBV28 and TRBJ2-7, with 12 bases lining up with TRBD2. Specimen: memory CD4+ T cells sorted from blood. Sample subset: CD45RA-negative fraction. The CDR3 loop is CASSVPTSGSYEQYF. The CDR3 DNA is TGTGCCAGCAGTGTCCCGACTAGCGGGAGCTACGAGCAGTACTTC.